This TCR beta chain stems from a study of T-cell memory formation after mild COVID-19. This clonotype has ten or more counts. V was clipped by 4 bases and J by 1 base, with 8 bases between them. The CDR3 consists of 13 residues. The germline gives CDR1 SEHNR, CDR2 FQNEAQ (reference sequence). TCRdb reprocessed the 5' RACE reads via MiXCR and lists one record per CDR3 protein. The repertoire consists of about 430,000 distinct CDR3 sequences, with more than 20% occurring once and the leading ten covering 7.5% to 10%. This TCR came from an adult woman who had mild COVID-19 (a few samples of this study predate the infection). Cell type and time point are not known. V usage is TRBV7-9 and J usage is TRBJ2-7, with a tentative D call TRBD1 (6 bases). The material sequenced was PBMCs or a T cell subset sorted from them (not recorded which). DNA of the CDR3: TGTGCCAGCAGCTCCAGGGGTTCCTACGAGCAGTACTTC. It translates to CASSSRGSYEQYF.